Reported below is one T cell receptor beta chain. Its specificity is not known. Germline V CDR1 and CDR2: MNHEY, SMNVEV (reference sequence). There are 13 residues in the CDR3. Trimming removed 0 bases from V and 5 bases from J, with 8 bases in between. The entry originates in a study of shared clonotypes between healthy human individuals. Deep-level assay runs were performed. Generated by immunoSEQ multiplex PCR, the TCRdb table keeps only in-frame clones and is missing some. The profile shows about 1.1 million clones, about 84% of them singletons. Study outcomes and limitations: Clonotypes which were not shared had lower generation probabilities than clonotypes that all four donors shared. Naive subsets generally had larger estimated richness than memory subsets.

The rearrangement uses TRBV27 and TRBJ2-7; TRBD1 is a possible D gene (5 bases). Material: memory CD4+ T cells from PBMCs. Subset described: CD45RA-negative fraction. This TCR came from a man aged 18 to 30 in good health. Some clones in this sample may be carry-over from other donors' samples. CDR3 in DNA: TGTGCCAGCAGTTTATCCAGGGTAGACGAGCAGTACTTC. It encodes CASSLSRVDEQYF.